This entry lists 24 T cell receptor beta chains sequenced from one sample in a study of T-cell reconstitution after alpha-beta-depleted transplantation in children. The library targeted TCRbeta and was prepared with unique molecular identifiers. TCRdb re-called the PCR reads through MiXCR, storing one row per CDR3 protein. This table has 250,000 to 350,000 distinct CDR3 sequences, 9.9% appearing once. The sample in question was PBMCs from the stem cell graft donor, obtained from the stem cell graft. The receptors shown here come from a human donor who donated a stem cell graft to a child with SCID.

This clonotype was recorded a few times. The chain employs TRBV20-1 and TRBJ2-7; 8 bases align to TRBD2. The CDR3 has 14 amino acids. Germline CDR1 and CDR2: DFQATT and SNEGSKA (reference sequence). V lost 5 bases, J lost 0 bases, and 6 bases stayed unmatched. In DNA form, the CDR3 reads TGCAGTGCTCATAGCGGGGTGAGCTCCTACGAGCAGTACTTC. Its translation is CSAHSGVSSYEQYF.

This clonotype was detected only a few times. This rearrangement joins TRBV4-1 to TRBJ1-1, with no clear D. The germline V gene encodes CDR1 MGHRA and CDR2 YSYEKL. Trimming removed 0 bases at V and 13 bases at J, with 15 bases between. CDR3 size: 13 residues. CDR3 sequence: CASSQDRVGFGFF. CDR3 sequence (DNA): TGCGCCAGCAGCCAAGATCGTGTAGGGTTTGGTTTCTTT.

The sample holds a few counts of this clonotype. This chain connects TRBV6-5 to TRBJ1-1; D is possibly TRBD1 (6 bases). The CDR3 loop spans 14 amino acids. The germline gives CDR1 MNHEY, CDR2 SVGAGI. V was pared by 2 bases and J by 5 bases, with 12 bases between. The DNA of the CDR3 is TGTGCCAGCAGTTACGCGGGGGCAGGGACTGAAGCTTTCTTT. This codes for CASSYAGAGTEAFF.

In this sample, this clonotype turned up once. This chain connects TRBV6-5 to TRBJ2-4, with 9 bases matching TRBD1. V was pared by 0 bases and J by 6 bases, with 9 bases of the junction left unmatched. CDR1 is MNHEY and CDR2 is SVGAGI in the germline V gene. The CDR3 has 17 residues. CDR3 sequence reads: CASSYSGTGTTTNIQYF. The CDR3 region has the DNA TGTGCCAGCAGTTACTCGGGGACAGGGACCACTACAAACATTCAGTACTTC.

This sequence joins TRBV6-1 and TRBJ1-5; TRBD1 is a possible D gene (6 bases). Germline V gene sequence: CDR1 MNHNS, CDR2 SASEGT. The CDR3 loop spans 13 amino acids. Trimming pared 8 bases from V and 5 bases from J, leaving 13 bases between. The CDR3 DNA reads as TGTGCCAGCCAATCAGGGGTCCATCAGCCCCAGCATTTT. This sequence encodes CASQSGVHQPQHF.

This chain joins TRBV7-3 and TRBJ2-1, with 12 nucleotides matching TRBD2. Germline V gene data show CDR1 as SGHTA and CDR2 as FQGTGA. Losses at the gene ends were 5 bases for V and 9 bases for J; bases not matched to a gene: 8. The CDR3 extends over 15 amino acids. CDR3 coding DNA: TGTGCCAGCAGCCTCGGTCTAGCGGGGGGGCGTGAGCAGTTCTTC. This sequence encodes CASSLGLAGGREQFF. The complete variable domain, with remaining parts taken from reference TRBV7-3 and TRBJ2-1, reads GAGVSQTPSNKVTEKGKYVELRCDPISGHTALYWYRQSLGQGPEFLIYFQGTGAADDSGLPNDRFFAVRPEGSVSTLKIQRTERGDSAVYLCASSLGLAGGREQFFGPGTRLTVL.

This clonotype was detected a few times. The chain combines TRBV5-1 with TRBJ2-1; D could derive from TRBD1 or TRBD2 (6 bases each). The length of the CDR3 is 15 residues. CDR1 and CDR2 (germline): SGHRS, YFSETQ. The V gene lost 2 bases and the J gene lost 9 bases, with 18 bases spanning the gap. CDR3 residues: CASSFEGGMGLEQFF. The CDR3 coding sequence is TGCGCCAGCAGCTTTGAGGGGGGAATGGGCCTTGAGCAGTTCTTC. The whole variable domain, filled in from reference TRBV5-1 and TRBJ2-1, reads KAGVTQTPRYLIKTRGQQVTLSCSPISGHRSVSWYQQTPGQGLQFLFEYFSETQRNKGNFPGRFSGRQFSNSRSEMNVSTLELGDSALYLCASSFEGGMGLEQFFGPGTRLTVL.

The J gene is TRBJ2-7, the V gene TRBV7-9; 12 nucleotides agree with TRBD2. CDR1 and CDR2 from the germline V gene are SEHNR and FQNEAQ (reference sequence). The CDR3 extends over 16 amino acids. V lost 2 bases, J lost 2 bases, and 4 bases stayed unmatched. The CDR3 DNA reads as TGTGCCAGCAGCTTACCCGGGACTAGCGGGCCCTACGAGCAGTACTTC. It encodes CASSLPGTSGPYEQYF.

In this sample, this clonotype turned up many times. The rearrangement links TRBV2 to TRBJ1-2; D gene ambiguous. With 0 bases removed from V and 3 bases from J, the gap between germline ends came to 11 bases. There are 15 residues in the CDR3. CDR1 SNHLY and CDR2 FYNNEI come from the germline V gene. CDR3 in amino acids: CASSEASIEYYGYTF. The CDR3 DNA is TGTGCCAGCAGTGAAGCGTCGATCGAATACTATGGCTACACCTTC. Complete variable domain (other parts from reference TRBV2 and TRBJ1-2): EPEVTQTPSHQVTQMGQEVILRCVPISNHLYFYWYRQILGQKVEFLVSFYNNEISEKSEIFDDQFSVERPDGSNFTLKIRSTKLEDSAMYFCASSEASIEYYGYTFGSGTRLTVV.

The chain links TRBV3-1 to TRBJ2-3; unclear D gene. The V end was cut by 3 bases, the J end by 2 bases, with 15 bases between. Germline CDR1 LGHDT, CDR2 YNNKEL (reference sequence). The CDR3 consists of 16 residues. In nucleotides, the CDR3 is TGTGCCAGCAGCCATGATCCTCTCCCTTACACAGATACGCAGTATTTT. As protein: CASSHDPLPYTDTQYF.

The sample holds a few counts of this clonotype. The chain carries TRBV12-3 or TRBV12-4 and TRBJ2-5; a possible D gene is TRBD1 (5 bases). The V end was cut by 3 bases, the J end by 5 bases, with 13 bases between. The CDR3 is 14 amino acids. The CDR3, as DNA: TGTGCCAGCAGTTTCAGGCCAGGGTCGGAGACCCAGTACTTC. The encoded protein is CASSFRPGSETQYF.

This clonotype was recorded a few times. The rearrangement uses TRBV29-1 and TRBJ2-7; D ambiguous. Trimming took off 0 bases at V and 9 bases at J, with 9 bases between the two ends. The CDR3 consists of 11 residues. Germline values: CDR1 SQVTM, CDR2 ANQGSEA. CDR3 in DNA: TGCAGCGTTGAAGAGCAGATGGGGCAGTACTTC. Residues: CSVEEQMGQYF.

The chain is built from TRBV12-3 or TRBV12-4 and TRBJ2-1; 11 positions match TRBD2. With 4 bases clipped from V and 5 bases from J, the junction kept 10 bases outside the gene matches. CDR3 size: 17 residues. The CDR3 loop is CASSSPKLAGANNEQFF. The DNA for the CDR3 is TGTGCCAGCAGTTCTCCAAAACTAGCGGGGGCCAACAATGAGCAGTTCTTC.

The gene calls are TRBV6-5 and TRBJ2-2, with unresolved D. V was cut by 2 bases and J by 3 bases, with 7 bases left in between. The CDR3 totals 14 residues. From germline, CDR1 is MNHEY and CDR2 SVGAGI. In DNA form, the CDR3 reads TGTGCCAGCAGTTACGGGTCCTACACCGGGGAGCTGTTTTTT. Translated: CASSYGSYTGELFF.

This clonotype was picked up many times. This chain uses TRBV24-1 with TRBJ2-7, with D possibly matching TRBD2 (5 bases). Germline V gene sequence: CDR1 KGHDR, CDR2 SFDVKD. The CDR3 is made up of 14 amino acids. The V and J ends lost 4 bases and 9 bases respectively, with 18 bases between them. The CDR3 loop reads CATSDSRTRIGQYF. As DNA, the CDR3 is TGTGCCACCAGTGACTCTCGGACTCGAATAGGGCAGTACTTC.

The genes are TRBV20-1 and TRBJ1-1; the D is unclear. Per germline, CDR1 DFQATT and CDR2 SNEGSKA (reference sequence). The CDR3 has 15 residues. Trimming cost V 0 bases and J 0 bases, with 11 bases left between them. The CDR3 here is CSAREIEVMNTEAFF. The CDR3 DNA reads as TGCAGTGCTAGAGAGATCGAGGTAATGAACACTGAAGCTTTCTTT.

The CDR3 is CASSLDPATYEQYF. CDR3 DNA sequence: TGCGCCAGCAGCTTGGATCCAGCGACGTACGAGCAGTACTTC. This chain joins TRBV5-1 and TRBJ2-7; no clear D. Deletions cut 0 bases from V and 4 bases from J, with 11 bases between. The CDR3 is 14 residues long. Germline V gene sequence: CDR1 SGHRS, CDR2 YFSETQ.

CDR3 sequence reads: CASSFRTVSYEQYF. Written as DNA, the CDR3 is TGTGCCAGCAGCTTCCGGACGGTCTCCTACGAGCAGTACTTC. The chain combines TRBV7-9 with TRBJ2-7; D gene unclear. Germline assignment: CDR1 SEHNR and CDR2 FQNEAQ (reference sequence). Between the trimmed V and J ends, which lost 3 bases and 0 bases, there was a span of 9 bases. CDR3 length: 14 amino acids.

This chain links TRBV10-3 with TRBJ1-5; D uncertain. The CDR3 has 14 amino acids. The germline V gene has CDR1 ENHRY and CDR2 SYGVKD. V lost 5 bases and J lost 3, with 11 bases in between. CDR3 sequence (DNA): TGTGCCATCAGTCGGAAAGCCGACAATCAGCCCCAGCATTTT. Protein sequence: CAISRKADNQPQHF.

The J gene is TRBJ2-2, the V gene TRBV29-1; D unclear. The CDR3 is 15 amino acids. Germline V gene sequence: CDR1 SQVTM, CDR2 ANQGSEA. Trimming stripped 6 bases from V and 0 bases from J, with 14 bases between. The CDR3 protein is CSVFEVVANTGELFF. CDR3 bases: TGCAGCGTCTTCGAGGTGGTGGCGAACACCGGGGAGCTGTTTTTT.

The chain recombines TRBV19 with TRBJ2-3; D is perhaps TRBD2 (5 bases). V was clipped by 10 bases and J by 0 bases, with 17 bases between them. Germline lookup yields CDR1 LNHDA and CDR2 SQIVND (reference sequence). This CDR3 is built from 15 residues. In DNA form, the CDR3 reads TGTGCCACTCAAGGCGGAGGCAGAAGCACAGATACGCAGTATTTT. It translates to CATQGGGRSTDTQYF.

The chain joins TRBV10-1 to TRBJ2-4; D is tentatively TRBD1 or TRBD2 (6 bases each). Per the germline V gene, CDR1 is WNHNN and CDR2 is SYGVQD (reference sequence). Between the trimmed V and J ends, which lost 3 bases and 0 bases, there was a span of 9 bases. CDR3 length: 15 amino acids. DNA of the CDR3: TGCGCCAGCAGTGAAGGGGGGCTAGCCAAAAACATTCAGTACTTC. This gives the protein CASSEGGLAKNIQYF.

There are a few counts of this clonotype. The chain is built from TRBV2 and TRBJ2-3, with a tentative D call TRBD2 (5 bases). CDR3 length: 12 amino acids. Germline V lookup: CDR1 SNHLY, CDR2 FYNNEI. Trimming left V 7 bases short and J 3 bases short, with 8 bases between. CDR3 region: CASTEGTDTQYF. The CDR3 coding sequence is TGTGCCAGCACAGAGGGAACAGATACGCAGTATTTT.

Written as DNA, the CDR3 is TGCAGCGTTGCCCCAGGGGGCTACTACGAGCAGTACTTC. Its translation is CSVAPGGYYEQYF. The chain is built from TRBV29-1 and TRBJ2-7; 8 bases line up with TRBD1. The CDR3 totals 13 residues. The junction had 5 bases not matched to a gene; V was cut back by 4 bases and J by 3 bases. Germline CDR1 reads SQVTM; CDR2 reads ANQGSEA.